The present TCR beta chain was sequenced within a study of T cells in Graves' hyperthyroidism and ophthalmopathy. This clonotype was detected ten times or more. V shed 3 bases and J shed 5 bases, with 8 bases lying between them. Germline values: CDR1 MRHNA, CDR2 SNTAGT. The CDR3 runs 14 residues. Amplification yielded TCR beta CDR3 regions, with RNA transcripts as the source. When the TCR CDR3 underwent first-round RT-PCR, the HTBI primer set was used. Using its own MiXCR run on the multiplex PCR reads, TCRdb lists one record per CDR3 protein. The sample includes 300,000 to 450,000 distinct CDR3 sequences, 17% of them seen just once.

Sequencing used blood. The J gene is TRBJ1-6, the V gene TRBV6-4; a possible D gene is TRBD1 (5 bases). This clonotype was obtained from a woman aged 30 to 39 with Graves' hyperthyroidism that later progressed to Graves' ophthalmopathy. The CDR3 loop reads CASSEQEDNSPLHF. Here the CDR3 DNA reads TGTGCCAGCAGTGAACAGGAGGATAATTCACCCCTCCACTTT.